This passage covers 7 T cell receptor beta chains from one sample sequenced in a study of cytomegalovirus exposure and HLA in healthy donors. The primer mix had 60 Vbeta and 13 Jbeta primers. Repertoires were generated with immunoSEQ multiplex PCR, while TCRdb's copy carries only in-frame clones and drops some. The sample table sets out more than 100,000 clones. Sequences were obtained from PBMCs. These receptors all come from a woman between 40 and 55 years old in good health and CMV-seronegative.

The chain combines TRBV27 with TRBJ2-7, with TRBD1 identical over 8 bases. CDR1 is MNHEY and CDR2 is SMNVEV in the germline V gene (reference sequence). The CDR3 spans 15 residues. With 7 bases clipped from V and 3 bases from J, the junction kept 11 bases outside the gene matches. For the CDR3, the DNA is TGTGCCAGCAAGATCGCAGGACAGGGAATCTACGAGCAGTACTTC. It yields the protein CASKIAGQGIYEQYF.

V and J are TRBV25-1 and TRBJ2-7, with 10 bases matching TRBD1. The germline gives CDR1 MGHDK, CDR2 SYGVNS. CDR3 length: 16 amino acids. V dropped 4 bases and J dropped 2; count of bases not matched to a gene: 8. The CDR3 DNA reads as TGTGCCAGCAGTGGGCGGACAGGGGGAATCGCCTACGAGCAGTACTTC. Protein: CASSGRTGGIAYEQYF.

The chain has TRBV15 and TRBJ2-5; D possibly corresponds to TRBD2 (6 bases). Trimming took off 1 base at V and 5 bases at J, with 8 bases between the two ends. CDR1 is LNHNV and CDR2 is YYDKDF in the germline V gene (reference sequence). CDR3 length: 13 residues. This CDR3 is CATSRAREETQYF. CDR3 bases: TGTGCCACCAGCAGAGCCCGGGAGGAGACCCAGTACTTC.

The CDR3 sequence: CASRGEGKSTEAFF. The DNA for the CDR3 is TGTGCCAGCAGGGGAGAAGGGAAATCGACTGAAGCTTTCTTT. V gene TRBV5-5 combines with J gene TRBJ1-1; D remains ambiguous. The V end was cut by 5 bases, the J end by 5 bases, with 16 bases between. Germline V lookup: CDR1 SGHKS, CDR2 YYEKEE (reference sequence). The length of the CDR3 is 14 residues.

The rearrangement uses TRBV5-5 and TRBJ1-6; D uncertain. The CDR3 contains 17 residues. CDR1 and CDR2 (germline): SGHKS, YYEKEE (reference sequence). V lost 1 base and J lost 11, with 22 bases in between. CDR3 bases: TGTGCCAGCAGCTTGATAGAGGCCCTTCGTCCTGAGCCACCCCTCCACTTT. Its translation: CASSLIEALRPEPPLHF.

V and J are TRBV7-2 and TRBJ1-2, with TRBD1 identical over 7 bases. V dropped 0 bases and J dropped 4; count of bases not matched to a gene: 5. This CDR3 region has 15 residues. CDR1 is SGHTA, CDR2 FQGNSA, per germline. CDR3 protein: CASSLARGGGYGYTF. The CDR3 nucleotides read TGTGCCAGCAGCTTAGCGCGAGGGGGCGGCTATGGCTACACCTTC. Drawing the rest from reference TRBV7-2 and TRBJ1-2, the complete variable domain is GAGVSQSPSNKVTEKGKDVELRCDPISGHTALYWYRQSLGQGLEFLIYFQGNSAPDKSGLPSDRFSAERTGGSVSTLTIQRTQQEDSAVYLCASSLARGGGYGYTFGSGTRLTVV.

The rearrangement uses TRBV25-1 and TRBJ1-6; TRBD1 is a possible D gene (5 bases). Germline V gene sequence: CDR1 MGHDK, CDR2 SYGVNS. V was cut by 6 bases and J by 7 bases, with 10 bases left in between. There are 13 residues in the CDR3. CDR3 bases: TGTGCCAGCAGGACGGGACTGAATTCACCCCTCCACTTT. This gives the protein CASRTGLNSPLHF. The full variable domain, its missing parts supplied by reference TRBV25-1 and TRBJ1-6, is EADIYQTPRYLVIGTGKKITLECSQTMGHDKMYWYQQDPGMELHLIHYSYGVNSTEKGDLSSESTVSRIRTEHFPLTLESARPSHTSQYLCASRTGLNSPLHFGNGTRLTVT.